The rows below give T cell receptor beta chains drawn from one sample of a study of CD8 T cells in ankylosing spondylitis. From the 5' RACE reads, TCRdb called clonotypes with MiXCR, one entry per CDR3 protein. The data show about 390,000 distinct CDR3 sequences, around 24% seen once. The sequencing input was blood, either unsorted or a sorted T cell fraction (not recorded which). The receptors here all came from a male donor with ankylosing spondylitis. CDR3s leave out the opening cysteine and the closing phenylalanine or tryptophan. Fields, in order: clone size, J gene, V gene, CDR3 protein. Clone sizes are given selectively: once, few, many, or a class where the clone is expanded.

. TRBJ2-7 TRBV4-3 ASSHVPQGAREQY
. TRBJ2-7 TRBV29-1 SVELGTISYEQY
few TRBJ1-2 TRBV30 AWSDAGGSYYGYT
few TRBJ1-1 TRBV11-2 ASSVLGAPGEAF
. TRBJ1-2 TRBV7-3 ASSLGGSANYGYT
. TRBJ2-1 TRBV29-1 SVEETSGSYNEQF
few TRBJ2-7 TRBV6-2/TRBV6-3 ASKWGRSYEQY
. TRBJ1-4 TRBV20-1 SATLAGEKLF
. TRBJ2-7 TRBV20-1 SALKAGFGYEQY
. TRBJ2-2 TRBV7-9 ASTLDILVNTGELF
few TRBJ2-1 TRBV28 ASSSPGTSGRASWEQF
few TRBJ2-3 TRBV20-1 SALAGRGTDTQY
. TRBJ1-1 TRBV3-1 ASSLRQGARGAF
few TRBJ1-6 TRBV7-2 ASSLVFVRRSNSPLH
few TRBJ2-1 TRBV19 ASSIFSGSGVGEQF